Listed here are 30 T cell receptor beta chains from one sample, sequenced in a study of CXCR3-negative and CXCR3-positive naive CD8 T cells (dated by TCRdb to the late 2010s). Points the paper makes about the study in general: Compared with CXCR3-negative naive cells, CXCR3-positive naive cells had TRB CDR3s with higher hydrophobicity (lower Kidera factor 4), lower energy, and higher strength and volume indices.

For these receptors, no antigen is known. The data were produced on a NextSeq 550. The Human TCR Profiling Kit (MiLaboratory) was used to make UMI-labeled 5' RACE TRB cDNA libraries. TCRdb reprocessed the reads and assigns one entry to each CDR3 protein sequence, leaving out DNA. This sample's listing comprises around 150,000 distinct CDR3 sequences. Of the sample, roughly 0.39% falls within the top ten clones. The sample taken for sequencing was naive CXCR3+ CD8+ T cells from blood. The cell subset or site label here, explained by the study, means: CD45RO-CCR7+CD27+CD95- naive CD8+ T cells expressing CXCR3 (TNR3+). These TCRs come from a human donor in good health. Some clones in this sample may be carry-over from other donors' samples.

The chain has TRBV10-1 and TRBJ2-5; there is no DNA to check the TCRdb D call of TRBD2. This CDR3 region has 17 residues. Germline assignment: CDR1 WNHNN and CDR2 SYGVQD (reference sequence). This CDR3 reads CASSEAPLAGMQETQYF.

The rearrangement joins TRBV29-1 to TRBJ2-7; with no DNA, the TCRdb D assignment of TRBD1 cannot be verified. CDR1 is SQVTM, CDR2 ANQGSEA, per germline. The CDR3 has 13 amino acids. CDR3 sequence: CSVEDEGPHEQYF.

V gene TRBV5-1 combines with J gene TRBJ2-1; the TRBD1 assignment by TCRdb is unverifiable without DNA. CDR3 length: 17 amino acids. The germline V gene encodes CDR1 SGHRS and CDR2 YFSETQ. The CDR3 here is CASSLGRRGGTYNEQFF.

The rearrangement joins TRBV28 to TRBJ2-1; there is no DNA to check the TCRdb D call of TRBD1. The CDR3 contains 14 residues. Germline CDR1 is MDHEN and CDR2 is SYDVKM. The CDR3 loop is CASSLRVRAIEQFF. Full variable domain (missing parts from reference TRBV28 and TRBJ2-1): DVKVTQSSRYLVKRTGEKVFLECVQDMDHENMFWYRQDPGLGLRLIYFSYDVKMKEKGDIPEGYSVSREKKERFSLILESASTNQTSMYLCASSLRVRAIEQFFGPGTRLTVL.

The rearrangement uses TRBV7-2 and TRBJ2-1; TCRdb's D gene call, TRBD1, goes unchecked for lack of DNA. Germline CDR1 and CDR2: SGHTA and FQGNSA. There are 18 residues in the CDR3. The CDR3 sequence: CASSGQGVGRRWRHEQFF. Based on the CDR3 plus reference TRBV7-2 and TRBJ2-1, the full variable domain is GAGVSQSPSNKVTEKGKDVELRCDPISGHTALYWYRQSLGQGLEFLIYFQGNSAPDKSGLPSDRFSAERTGGSVSTLTIQRTQQEDSAVYLCASSGQGVGRRWRHEQFFGPGTRLTVL.

The CDR3 here is CASSLIVPGEQYF. The chain combines TRBV12-3 or TRBV12-4 with TRBJ2-7. The CDR3 has 13 amino acids.

This sequence joins TRBV7-9 and TRBJ2-2; the TCRdb call, TRBD1, lacks DNA for checking. Germline CDR1 and CDR2: SEHNR and FQNEAQ (reference sequence). This CDR3 spans 15 amino acids. CDR3 in amino acids: CASRSTGLNTGELFF.

The chain employs TRBV11-2 and TRBJ2-2. This CDR3 has 12 residues. Germline V gene lookup returns CDR1 SGHAT and CDR2 FQNNGV. The CDR3 loop is CASSYSAGELFF.

The CDR3: CASGRNYDYTF. V and J are TRBV28 and TRBJ1-2. This CDR3 comprises 11 residues. The germline CDR1 and CDR2 sequences are MDHEN and SYDVKM.

The gene calls are TRBV29-1 and TRBJ1-5; there is no DNA to check the TCRdb D call of TRBD1. The CDR3 consists of 14 residues. The germline gives CDR1 SQVTM, CDR2 ANQGSEA. CDR3: CSVEEAPRGQPQHF.

The chain employs TRBV20-1 and TRBJ1-2; the D call of TRBD1 rests on TCRdb alone, since no DNA is present to check it. The CDR3 is 12 amino acids. Germline V gives CDR1 DFQATT, CDR2 SNEGSKA (reference sequence). The chain's CDR3 is CSGQEAVDGYTF.

V is TRBV5-1 and J is TRBJ2-1; as DNA is missing, the TRBD2 call by TCRdb cannot be tested. From germline, CDR1 is SGHRS and CDR2 YFSETQ. The CDR3 runs to 15 residues. This chain's CDR3 is CASSAGLASNNEQFF.

The chain couples TRBV5-5 to TRBJ2-4. This CDR3 is 12 amino acids long. CDR1 is SGHKS and CDR2 is YYEKEE in the germline V gene (reference sequence). CDR3 in amino acids: CASSLHENIQYF.

This rearrangement joins TRBV24-1 to TRBJ2-1; TCRdb's D gene call, TRBD2, goes unchecked for lack of DNA. Germline assignment: CDR1 KGHDR and CDR2 SFDVKD. The CDR3 is 16 residues long. CDR3 region: CATSGAGLATYNEQFF.

The chain links TRBV2 to TRBJ2-1. Germline V gives CDR1 SNHLY, CDR2 FYNNEI. The CDR3 runs to 15 residues. The CDR3 reads CASSDSGIVYNEQFF.

The chain has TRBV29-1 and TRBJ2-5; the D gene TCRdb calls, TRBD1, cannot be checked with no DNA. The germline V gene has CDR1 SQVTM and CDR2 ANQGSEA. This CDR3 is 15 amino acids long. The CDR3: CSVEPGITLQETQYF.

The V call is TRBV20-1, the J call TRBJ2-3; with no DNA, the TCRdb D assignment of TRBD2 cannot be verified. Germline lookup yields CDR1 DFQATT and CDR2 SNEGSKA (reference sequence). This CDR3 has 14 amino acids. The CDR3: CSARKREGRDTQYF.

The V call is TRBV29-1, the J call TRBJ1-2. This CDR3 comprises 13 residues. Germline V gene lookup returns CDR1 SQVTM and CDR2 ANQGSEA. CDR3 amino acids: CSVESTGNYGYTF. The variable domain in full, with the rest retrieved from reference TRBV29-1 and TRBJ1-2, is SAVISQKPSRDICQRGTSLTIQCQVDSQVTMMFWYRQQPGQSLTLIATANQGSEATYESGFVIDKFPISRPNLTFSTLTVSNMSPEDSSIYLCSVESTGNYGYTFGSGTRLTVV.

This CDR3 reads CASAASSQETQYF. V is TRBV28 and J is TRBJ2-5; lacking DNA, the TRBD2 call made by TCRdb goes unchecked. In germline, CDR1 is MDHEN, CDR2 SYDVKM. CDR3 length: 13 amino acids.

The chain recombines TRBV7-9 with TRBJ2-1; TCRdb's assignment of TRBD1 cannot be checked, as there is no DNA. This CDR3 spans 14 amino acids. Germline CDR1 SEHNR, CDR2 FQNEAQ (reference sequence). The CDR3 spells CASSPEGEWHEQFF.

The V gene is TRBV6-2 or TRBV6-3, the J gene TRBJ2-7; TCRdb indicates TRBD2, and absent DNA this call remains unverified. From germline, CDR1 is MNHEY and CDR2 SVGEGT. CDR3 length: 14 amino acids. CDR3 in amino acids: CASSYRTSVMEQYF.

The chain uses TRBV28 and TRBJ2-7; the TRBD1 assignment by TCRdb is unverifiable without DNA. Per the germline V gene, CDR1 is MDHEN and CDR2 is SYDVKM. The CDR3 runs to 13 residues. CDR3 region: CASSFRSGVEQYF.

The chain has TRBV13 and TRBJ2-1. The germline V gene encodes CDR1 PRHDT and CDR2 FYEKMQ (reference sequence). This CDR3 has 15 amino acids. CDR3 region: CASSLVVSSYNEQFF.

The chain uses TRBV5-1 and TRBJ2-3; TCRdb selects TRBD1, and the lack of DNA leaves this call unchecked. This CDR3 spans 17 amino acids. Germline loops: CDR1 SGHRS, CDR2 YFSETQ. CDR3 sequence: CASSLGMGAPGTDTQYF.

The rearrangement uses TRBV6-1 and TRBJ2-7; the D gene TCRdb calls, TRBD1, cannot be checked with no DNA. CDR1 is MNHNS and CDR2 is SASEGT in the germline V gene. This CDR3 spans 14 amino acids. The CDR3 loop reads CASTEHWGPYEQYF.

The chain has TRBV7-9 and TRBJ1-1. The CDR3 consists of 14 residues. Germline lookup yields CDR1 SEHNR and CDR2 FQNEAQ (reference sequence). The CDR3 sequence is CASVGNSLDTEAFF.

V is TRBV3-1 and J is TRBJ2-1. The CDR3 extends over 11 amino acids. Germline lookup yields CDR1 LGHDT and CDR2 YNNKEL (reference sequence). The chain's CDR3 is CATGFYNEQFF.

The V call is TRBV7-3, the J call TRBJ2-7; checking the TCRdb D call of TRBD2 is not possible without DNA. The germline gives CDR1 SGHTA, CDR2 FQGTGA. The CDR3 is 14 amino acids. The CDR3 is CASSQAVSSYEQYF.

V is TRBV5-5 and J is TRBJ2-1; TCRdb names TRBD1, which stays unverified in the absence of DNA. In germline, CDR1 is SGHKS, CDR2 YYEKEE (reference sequence). The CDR3 is 12 residues long. CDR3 residues: CASSFPGNEQFF. Full variable domain (remainder filled in from reference TRBV5-5 and TRBJ2-1): DAGVTQSPTHLIKTRGQQVTLRCSPISGHKSVSWYQQVLGQGPQFIFQYYEKEERGRGNFPDRFSARQFPNYSSELNVNALLLGDSALYLCASSFPGNEQFFGPGTRLTVL.

The V call is TRBV9, the J call TRBJ2-2; no DNA is available, so the TRBD1 call from TCRdb remains unchecked. The CDR3 runs to 14 residues. The germline CDR1 and CDR2 sequences are SGDLS and YYNGEE. The CDR3 loop reads CASSAEQGFRELFF.